This is a list of T cell receptor beta chains from one sample in a study of blood T cell repertoires in COVID-19. Measured with immunoSEQ multiplex PCR; TCRdb has only the in-frame clones, and not every one. Of more than 200,000 clones in the sample, around nine tenths are singletons; the top ten hold 2.1%. Sequencing was done on a sample of peripheral blood. The receptors come from a woman between 35 and 50 years old who had recovered from COVID-19. The CDR3 runs from the conserved cysteine through the conserved F or W. Each record gives: CDR3 protein, CDR3 DNA, J gene, V gene, D gene, clone size. A D gene is named only where the DNA matches it firmly. Size tells how often a clone was seen (once, few, many) or the class of an expanded clone, and some rows leave it out.

CSGGSGEGNIQYF	TGCAGCGGGGGTAGCGGAGAGGGAAACATTCAGTACTTC	TRBJ2-4	TRBV29-1	-	few
CASSRWTEGTDTQYF	TGTGCCAGCAGCCGTTGGACAGAGGGCACAGATACGCAGTATTTT	TRBJ2-3	TRBV7-8	-	-
CASSVTYEQYF	TGTGCCAGCAGCGTCACCTACGAGCAGTACTTC	TRBJ2-7	TRBV5-8	-	many
CASSQDQGGRAEFF	TGCGCCAGCAGCCAAGATCAGGGCGGGAGGGCCGAGTTCTTC	TRBJ2-1	TRBV4-3	TRBD2	-
CASSRVSSGSVDEQFF	TGTGCCAGTAGTCGCGTCTCTAGCGGGAGTGTCGATGAGCAGTTCTTC	TRBJ2-1	TRBV19	TRBD2	-
CASSLGFRDRYNEQFF	TGTGCCAGCAGCTTAGGATTTCGGGACAGGTACAATGAGCAGTTCTTC	TRBJ2-1	TRBV7-8	TRBD1	-
CASSSRLAGGLGTDTQYF	TGTGCCAGCAGCTCCCGACTAGCGGGGGGGCTTGGCACAGATACGCAGTATTTT	TRBJ2-3	TRBV7-2	TRBD2	few
CASSLTSGRRKQYF	TGTGCCAGCAGCCTGACTAGCGGGAGGCGGAAGCAGTACTTC	TRBJ2-7	TRBV6-2/TRBV6-3	TRBD2	-
CASSHTFSGQIEKLFF	TGTGCCAGCAGCCACACCTTCTCTGGACAGATCGAAAAACTGTTTTTT	TRBJ1-4	TRBV3-1/TRBV3-2	-	-
CASSRGLAGHETQYF	TGTGCCAGCAGCAGGGGACTAGCGGGACACGAGACCCAGTACTTC	TRBJ2-5	TRBV27	TRBD2	once
CASSLGREAAFEQFF	TGTGCCAGCAGCTTAGGGCGGGAGGCGGCATTTGAGCAGTTCTTC	TRBJ2-1	TRBV7-2	TRBD2	-
CASSPRDRGHEQYF	TGTGCCAGCAGCCCCCGGGACAGGGGACACGAGCAGTACTTC	TRBJ2-7	TRBV5-4	TRBD1	once
CASSSDRGFFF	TGTGCCAGCAGTTCTGACAGGGGGTTTTTCTTT	TRBJ1-1	TRBV28	TRBD1	-
CASSSLLTRNEQFF	TGTGCCAGCAGCTCCTTACTAACTAGGAATGAGCAGTTCTTC	TRBJ2-1	TRBV7-2	-	-
CATSPRGGQPQHF	TGTGCCACCAGTCCCCGGGGTGGTCAGCCCCAGCATTTT	TRBJ1-5	TRBV24-1	-	-
CASSLSTGGHWGYGYTF	TGTGCCAGCAGCTTATCGACAGGGGGTCACTGGGGCTATGGCTACACCTTC	TRBJ1-2	TRBV7-2	TRBD1	-
CASSLAGFGSGGYTF	TGTGCCAGCAGCTTAGCTGGGTTTGGATCGGGAGGCTACACCTTC	TRBJ1-2	TRBV7-9	-	-
CASSLGQGVDTQYF	TGTGCCAGCAGCCTAGGACAGGGGGTAGATACGCAGTATTTT	TRBJ2-3	TRBV7-9	TRBD1	-
CASSQAPGTSGTDTQYF	TGCGCCAGCAGCCAGGCCCCCGGGACTAGCGGCACAGATACGCAGTATTTT	TRBJ2-3	TRBV4-1	TRBD2	-
CASSQEVRYEQYF	TGCGCCAGCAGCCAAGAGGTACGGTACGAGCAGTACTTC	TRBJ2-7	TRBV4-3	-	-
CASSEYTRTGSGEQYF	TGTGCCAGCAGTGAATATACTAGGACAGGGTCCGGCGAGCAGTACTTC	TRBJ2-7	TRBV25-1	TRBD1	-
CSVEGTSGSYEQFF	TGCAGCGTTGAGGGAACTAGCGGGAGCTATGAGCAGTTCTTC	TRBJ2-1	TRBV29-1	TRBD2	-
CSVAGKLFF	TGCAGTGTGGCGGGGAAACTGTTTTTT	TRBJ1-4	TRBV20-1	-	-
CASSHTGSVYNEQFF	TGCGCCAGCAGTCACACAGGGTCGGTTTACAATGAGCAGTTCTTC	TRBJ2-1	TRBV5-1	-	-
CASSPGRRAKNIQYF	TGTGCCAGCAGTCCCGGAAGGAGAGCCAAAAACATTCAGTACTTC	TRBJ2-4	TRBV27	-	-
CASKPGLENTGELFF	TGTGCCAGCAAGCCGGGACTAGAAAACACCGGGGAGCTGTTTTTT	TRBJ2-2	TRBV28	TRBD2	-
CASTLGPDTQYF	TGTGCCAGCACCCTGGGCCCAGATACGCAGTATTTT	TRBJ2-3	TRBV12-3/TRBV12-4	-	many
CASSTTGQGARNEQFF	TGTGCCAGCAGTACCACGGGACAGGGGGCTAGGAATGAGCAGTTCTTC	TRBJ2-1	TRBV6-2/TRBV6-3	TRBD1	-
CASSYSIGLEKLFF	TGTGCCAGCAGTTACTCCATTGGGCTTGAAAAACTGTTTTTT	TRBJ1-4	TRBV6-6	-	-
CASSPAHRSF	TGTGCCAGCAGCCCCGCGCATCGTTCCTTT	TRBJ1-1	TRBV27	-	-
CASSQDAAGAPRDEQFF	TGCGCCAGCAGCCAAGATGCAGCGGGGGCCCCAAGGGATGAGCAGTTCTTC	TRBJ2-1	TRBV4-3	TRBD2	-
CASSITSGTLETQYF	TGTGCCAGTAGTATAACTAGCGGGACTCTAGAGACCCAGTACTTC	TRBJ2-5	TRBV19	TRBD2	-
CASSVATGVAEKLFF	TGTGCCAGCAGCGTCGCGACAGGGGTGGCCGAAAAACTGTTTTTT	TRBJ1-4	TRBV5-6	TRBD1	-
CASTQAPYSNQPQHF	TGTGCCAGCACCCAGGCACCTTATAGCAATCAGCCCCAGCATTTT	TRBJ1-5	TRBV6-5	-	-
CATDSGSHQPQHF	TGTGCCACCGACTCTGGGAGCCATCAGCCCCAGCATTTT	TRBJ1-5	TRBV7-9	-	-
CASSSTGYNEQFF	TGTGCCAGCAGCTCCACAGGGTACAATGAGCAGTTCTTC	TRBJ2-1	TRBV7-2	-	-
CASSQVGGGRQTQYF	TGTGCCAGCAGCCAAGTGGGCGGGGGGAGACAGACCCAGTACTTC	TRBJ2-5	TRBV14	TRBD2	-
CASRKMGPYGYTF	TGTGCCAGCAGAAAGATGGGCCCCTATGGCTACACCTTC	TRBJ1-2	TRBV2	-	-
CAISGNWNYGYTF	TGTGCCATCAGTGGAAACTGGAACTATGGCTACACCTTC	TRBJ1-2	TRBV10-3	-	-
CASSQRGRTTGDTIYF	TGTGCCAGCAGCCAAAGGGGTAGGACAACCGGAGACACCATATATTTT	TRBJ1-3	TRBV3-1/TRBV3-2	-	few
CASSSPRTGDNEQFF	TGTGCCAGCAGTTCCCCGAGGACAGGGGACAATGAGCAGTTCTTC	TRBJ2-1	TRBV6-5	TRBD1	few
CASSLVGGPNYGYTF	TGCGCCAGCAGCTTGGTAGGGGGACCCAACTATGGCTACACCTTC	TRBJ1-2	TRBV5-1	-	-
CASSLRSFGNSPLHF	TGTGCCAGCAGCTTGAGGAGTTTTGGGAATTCACCCCTCCACTTT	TRBJ1-6	TRBV5-4	-	-
CASSPSRGQGEKLFF	TGTGCCAGCAGCCCCTCGCGGGGGCAGGGGGAAAAACTGTTTTTT	TRBJ1-4	TRBV11-3	-	-
CASRRPGTGDLYGYTF	TGTGCCAGCAGACGCCCCGGGACAGGGGACCTCTATGGCTACACCTTC	TRBJ1-2	TRBV7-2	TRBD1	-
CASSQGIVREGQNEQFF	TGTGCCAGCAGCCAAGGCATAGTGCGGGAGGGGCAGAATGAGCAGTTCTTC	TRBJ2-1	TRBV3-1/TRBV3-2	TRBD2	-
CASSGTGGQPQHF	TGTGCCAGCAGTGGGACAGGGGGGCAGCCCCAGCATTTT	TRBJ1-5	TRBV27	TRBD1	-
CSVEVQGTDTQYF	TGCAGCGTTGAAGTACAGGGAACAGATACGCAGTATTTT	TRBJ2-3	TRBV29-1	-	-
CASSPSSEGAFGTDTQYF	TGTGCCAGTAGTCCCTCCTCGGAAGGGGCCTTTGGCACAGATACGCAGTATTTT	TRBJ2-3	TRBV19	-	few
CASSYEGGRGFYEQYF	TGTGCCAGCAGTTATGAAGGTGGCAGGGGATTCTACGAGCAGTACTTC	TRBJ2-7	TRBV6-5	-	-
CATSARTGFSSYNEQFF	TGTGCCACCAGTGCTCGGACAGGGTTTAGCTCCTACAATGAGCAGTTCTTC	TRBJ2-1	TRBV24-1	TRBD1	-